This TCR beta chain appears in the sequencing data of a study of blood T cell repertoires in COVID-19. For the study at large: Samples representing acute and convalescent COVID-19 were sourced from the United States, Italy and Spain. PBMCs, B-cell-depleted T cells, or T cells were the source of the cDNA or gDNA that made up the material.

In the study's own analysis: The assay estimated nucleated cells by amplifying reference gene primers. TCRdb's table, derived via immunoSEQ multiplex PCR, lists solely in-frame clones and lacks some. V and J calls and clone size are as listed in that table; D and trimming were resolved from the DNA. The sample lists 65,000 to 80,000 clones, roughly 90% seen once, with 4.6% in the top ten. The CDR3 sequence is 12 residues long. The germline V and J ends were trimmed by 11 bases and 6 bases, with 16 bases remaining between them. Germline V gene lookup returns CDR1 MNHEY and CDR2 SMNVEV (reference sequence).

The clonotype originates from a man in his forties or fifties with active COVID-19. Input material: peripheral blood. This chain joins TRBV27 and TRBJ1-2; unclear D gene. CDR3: CASRRGQDGYTF. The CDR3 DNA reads TGTGCCTCCCGGCGAGGGCAAGATGGCTACACCTTC.